This T cell receptor (beta chain) was documented in a study of blood T cells in healthy people across ages. Study observations and caveats: Leaving the PBMCs unsorted stopped any conclusive comparison of naive versus antigen-experienced cells.

The CDR3 runs 18 residues. The V and J ends lost 0 bases and 3 bases, in that order; junction bases with no gene match: 14. The germline V gene has CDR1 MNHEY and CDR2 SMNVEV (reference sequence). This clonotype was seen repeatedly, ten times or more. As yet, its antigen is unknown. Next came a second PCR, run for about 7 to 12 cycles, which used a sample-barcoded 5' primer along with a J-beta primer mix. Sequencing recovered at least 2.5 million CDR3-containing paired-end reads from each sample. Via MiXCR, TCRdb re-called the 5' RACE reads, giving one row per CDR3 protein. This table holds around 580,000 distinct CDR3 sequences, roughly 48% found once.

The chain is built from TRBV27 and TRBJ2-7; 7 nucleotides agree with TRBD2. Sequencing was performed on blood. The sequence was collected from an elderly man in good health. This CDR3 is CASSLSPSAGLVFYEQYF. The CDR3 region has the DNA TGTGCCAGCAGTTTATCCCCCTCGGCCGGACTAGTCTTCTACGAGCAGTACTTC.